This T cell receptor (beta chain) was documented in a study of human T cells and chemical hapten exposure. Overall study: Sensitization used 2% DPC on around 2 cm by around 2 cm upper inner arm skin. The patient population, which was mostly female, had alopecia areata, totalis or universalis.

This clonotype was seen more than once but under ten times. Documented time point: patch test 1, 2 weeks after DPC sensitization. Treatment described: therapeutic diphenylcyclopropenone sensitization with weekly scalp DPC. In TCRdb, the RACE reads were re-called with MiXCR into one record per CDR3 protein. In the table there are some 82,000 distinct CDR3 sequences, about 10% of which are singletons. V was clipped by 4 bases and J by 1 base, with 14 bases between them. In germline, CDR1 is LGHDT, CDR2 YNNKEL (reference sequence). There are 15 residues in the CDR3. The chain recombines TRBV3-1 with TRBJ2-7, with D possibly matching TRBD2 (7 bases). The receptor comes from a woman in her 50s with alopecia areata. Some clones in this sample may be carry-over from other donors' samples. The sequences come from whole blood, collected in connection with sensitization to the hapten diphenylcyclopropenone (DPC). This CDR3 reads CASSRGGAWSYEQYF. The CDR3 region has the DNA TGTGCCAGCAGCCGAGGGGGGGCTTGGTCCTACGAGCAGTACTTC.